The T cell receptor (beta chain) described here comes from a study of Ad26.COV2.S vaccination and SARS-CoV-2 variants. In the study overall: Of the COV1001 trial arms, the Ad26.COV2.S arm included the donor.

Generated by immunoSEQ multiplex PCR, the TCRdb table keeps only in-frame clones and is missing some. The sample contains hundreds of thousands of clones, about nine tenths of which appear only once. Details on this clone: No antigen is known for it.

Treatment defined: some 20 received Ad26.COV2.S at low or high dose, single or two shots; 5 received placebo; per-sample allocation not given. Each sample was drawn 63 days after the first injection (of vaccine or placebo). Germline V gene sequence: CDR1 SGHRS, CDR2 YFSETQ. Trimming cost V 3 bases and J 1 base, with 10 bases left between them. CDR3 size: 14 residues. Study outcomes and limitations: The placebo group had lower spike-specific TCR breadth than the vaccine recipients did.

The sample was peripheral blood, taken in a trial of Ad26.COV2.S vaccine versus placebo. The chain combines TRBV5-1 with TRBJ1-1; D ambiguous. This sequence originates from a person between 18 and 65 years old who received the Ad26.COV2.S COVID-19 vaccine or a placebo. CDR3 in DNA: TGCGCCAGCAGCTACGACCCTAAGAACACTGAAGCTTTCTTT. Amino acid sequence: CASSYDPKNTEAFF.